This T cell receptor beta chain is drawn from a study of T cell repertoires in cytomegalovirus infection. For the study at large: Matching HLA type, along with CMV infection, was indicated by public TCR beta signatures.

TCRdb reprocessed the reads with MiXCR, giving one entry per CDR3 protein. Altogether about 460,000 distinct CDR3 sequences are present, approximately 10% being singletons, with the ten largest covering more than 8.5%. The sample holds a few counts of this clonotype. J gave up 9 bases and V 6 bases, and 10 bases lay outside the gene matches. Germline lookup yields CDR1 DFQATT and CDR2 SNEGSKA (reference sequence). The CDR3 runs 13 residues. The chain uses TRBV20-1 and TRBJ2-4, with 8 bases identical to TRBD1. The specimen was PBMCs. The source of this sequence is a human donor in good health (CMV status not recorded). Some clones in this sample may be carry-over from other donors' samples. The CDR3 reads CSARVGTGLIQYF. Written as DNA, the CDR3 is TGCAGTGCCCGAGTCGGGACAGGTCTCATTCAGTACTTC.